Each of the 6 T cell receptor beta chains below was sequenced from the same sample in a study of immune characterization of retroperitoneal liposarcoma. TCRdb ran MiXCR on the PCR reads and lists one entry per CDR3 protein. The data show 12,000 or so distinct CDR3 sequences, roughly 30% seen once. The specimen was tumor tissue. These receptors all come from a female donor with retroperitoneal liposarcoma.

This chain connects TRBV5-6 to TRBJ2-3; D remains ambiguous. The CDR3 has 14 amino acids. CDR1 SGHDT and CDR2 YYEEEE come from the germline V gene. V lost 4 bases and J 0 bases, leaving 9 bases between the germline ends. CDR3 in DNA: TGTGCCAGCAGCCAGGCCCTTAGCACAGATACGCAGTATTTT. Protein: CASSQALSTDTQYF.

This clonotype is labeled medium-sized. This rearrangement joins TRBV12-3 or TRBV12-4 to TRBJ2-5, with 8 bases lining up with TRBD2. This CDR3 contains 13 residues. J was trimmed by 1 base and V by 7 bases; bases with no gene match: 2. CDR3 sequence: CASKAGAQETQYF. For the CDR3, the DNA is TGTGCCAGCAAAGCGGGAGCCCAAGAGACCCAGTACTTC.

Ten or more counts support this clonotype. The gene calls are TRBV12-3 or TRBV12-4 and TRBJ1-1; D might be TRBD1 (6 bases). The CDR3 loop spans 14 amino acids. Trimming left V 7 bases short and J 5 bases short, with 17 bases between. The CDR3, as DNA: TGTGCCAGCACATTGGGAGGGGGGTGGACTGAAGCTTTCTTT. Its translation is CASTLGGGWTEAFF.

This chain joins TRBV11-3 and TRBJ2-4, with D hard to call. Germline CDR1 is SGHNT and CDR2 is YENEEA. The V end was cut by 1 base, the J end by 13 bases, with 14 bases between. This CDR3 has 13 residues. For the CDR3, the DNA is TGTGCCAGCAGCTTAGGAGTAGGCAATGAGCAGTACTTC. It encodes CASSLGVGNEQYF.

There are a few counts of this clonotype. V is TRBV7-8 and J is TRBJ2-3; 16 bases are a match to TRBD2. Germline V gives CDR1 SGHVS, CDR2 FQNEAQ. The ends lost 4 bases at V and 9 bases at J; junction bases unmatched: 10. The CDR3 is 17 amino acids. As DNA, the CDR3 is TGTGCCAGCAGCTCCCGTGGGACTAGCGGGGGGGGAGACACGCAGTATTTT. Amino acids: CASSSRGTSGGGDTQYF.

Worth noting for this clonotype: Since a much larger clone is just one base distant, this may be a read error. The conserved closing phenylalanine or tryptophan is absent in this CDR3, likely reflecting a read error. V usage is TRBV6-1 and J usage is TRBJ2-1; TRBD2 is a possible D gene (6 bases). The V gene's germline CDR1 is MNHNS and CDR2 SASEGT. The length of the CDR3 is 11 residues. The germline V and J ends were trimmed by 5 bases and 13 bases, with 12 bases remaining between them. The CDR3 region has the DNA TGTGCCAGCAGTATACGGGGGACCCAGTTCTTA. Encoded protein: CASSIRGTQFL.